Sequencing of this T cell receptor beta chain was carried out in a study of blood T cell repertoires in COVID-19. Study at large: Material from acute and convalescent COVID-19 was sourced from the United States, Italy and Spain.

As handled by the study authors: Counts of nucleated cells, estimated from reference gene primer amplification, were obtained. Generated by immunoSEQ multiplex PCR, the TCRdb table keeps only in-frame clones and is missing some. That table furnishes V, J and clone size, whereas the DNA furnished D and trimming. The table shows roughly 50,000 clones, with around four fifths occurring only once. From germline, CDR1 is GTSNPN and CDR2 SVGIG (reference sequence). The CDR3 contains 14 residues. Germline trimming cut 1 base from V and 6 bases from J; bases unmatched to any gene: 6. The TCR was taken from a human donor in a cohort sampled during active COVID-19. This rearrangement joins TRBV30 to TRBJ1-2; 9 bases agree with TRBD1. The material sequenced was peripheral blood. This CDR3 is CAWSEGTGGNGYTF. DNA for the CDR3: TGTGCCTGGAGTGAGGGAACAGGGGGCAATGGCTACACCTTC.